These T cell receptor beta chains were read from a single sample in a study of early T cells in non-severe SARS-CoV-2 infection. TCRdb used MiXCR to reprocess the 5' RACE reads, holding one entry per CDR3 protein. The table lists 66,000 or so distinct CDR3 sequences, less than 14% of them singletons. Input material: whole blood. The receptors were gathered from an adult who was a healthcare worker with PCR-confirmed SARS-CoV-2 infection or an uninfected control (not recorded which). CDR3s leave out the opening cysteine and the closing phenylalanine or tryptophan.

TRBV29-1,TRBJ2-3,SVAGGTDTQY
TRBV11-2,TRBJ2-7,ASRHLTGKAYEQY
TRBV11-2,TRBJ2-7,ASSLDPGYEQY
TRBV12-3/TRBV12-4,TRBJ2-3,ASSPGGTGVTASTDTQY
TRBV5-1,TRBJ2-5,ASSEGVSETQY
TRBV5-4,TRBJ2-7,ASSLADEQY
TRBV19,TRBJ2-6,ASRGDGPSSGANVLT
TRBV18,TRBJ2-3,ASSPPDRGPTDTQY
TRBV7-2,TRBJ2-2,ASSLGLWTSLNTGEPF
TRBV7-3,TRBJ2-7,ASSLTGTSYEQY
TRBV7-2,TRBJ1-3,ASSLGTESSGNTIY
TRBV11-2,TRBJ2-5,ASSYLGETQY
TRBV7-8,TRBJ2-1,ATLPGQGAGEQF
TRBV6-2/TRBV6-3,TRBJ1-2,ASHPGGYGYT
TRBV4-3,TRBJ1-2,ASSQAGRGHGYT
TRBV11-2,TRBJ1-2,ASSPANYGYT
TRBV28,TRBJ1-2,ASSFPGGGQLYGYT
TRBV7-8,TRBJ2-7,ASSLEGTRRY
TRBV29-1,TRBJ2-1,SVSDNEQF
TRBV7-2,TRBJ2-5,ASSRQGAETQY
TRBV11-3,TRBJ2-1,ASSRGGNEQF
TRBV9,TRBJ2-5,ASSVGLAAETQY
TRBV12-5,TRBJ2-3,ASATRSTKGDTQY
TRBV6-1,TRBJ1-2,ASSAIAKANYGYT
TRBV7-9,TRBJ2-7,ASSSRTGGDEQY
TRBV7-2,TRBJ1-1,ASSLALGARTEAF